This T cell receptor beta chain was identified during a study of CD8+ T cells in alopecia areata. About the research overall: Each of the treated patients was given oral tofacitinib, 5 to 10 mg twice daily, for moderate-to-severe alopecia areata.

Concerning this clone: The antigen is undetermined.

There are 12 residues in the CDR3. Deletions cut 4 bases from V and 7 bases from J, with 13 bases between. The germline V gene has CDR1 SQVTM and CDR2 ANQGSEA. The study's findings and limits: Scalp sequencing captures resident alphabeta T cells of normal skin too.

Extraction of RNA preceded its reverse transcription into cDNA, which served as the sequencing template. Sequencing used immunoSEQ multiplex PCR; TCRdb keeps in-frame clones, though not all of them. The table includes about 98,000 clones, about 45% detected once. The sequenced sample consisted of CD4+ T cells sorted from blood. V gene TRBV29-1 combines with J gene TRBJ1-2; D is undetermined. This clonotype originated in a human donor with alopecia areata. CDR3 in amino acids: CSVGGLGGGYTF. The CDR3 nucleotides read TGCAGCGTTGGGGGTTTGGGTGGTGGCTACACCTTC.